These T cell receptor beta chains were read from a single sample in a study of cytomegalovirus exposure and HLA in healthy donors. The protocol was immunoSEQ multiplex PCR, while the TCRdb copy is restricted to in-frame clones and leaves out a portion. The sample lists 150,000 or so clones, around 79% seen once, with roughly an eighth in the top ten. The sample consisted of PBMCs. The receptors come from a middle-aged man in good health and CMV-seropositive. The conserved cysteine and the conserved F or W are not part of the CDR3 here. A D gene is named only where the DNA matches it firmly.

d_call,v_call,cdr3_aa
-,TRBV21-1,ASSKAGHLQETQY
-,TRBV7-9,ASSFRGPRDEQY
-,TRBV5-4,ASSQSAGQETQY
TRBD1,TRBV5-4,ASSPRGGQGVADTQY
TRBD2,TRBV27,ASSLGLAGVYEQY
TRBD2,TRBV29-1,SVGLAGGNEQF
-,TRBV5-6,ASTGLSSYNEQF
TRBD1,TRBV27,ASSFQGAKNSPLH
-,TRBV6-6,ASSYGQSSYNSPLH
TRBD1,TRBV6-5,ASRSGQINQPQH
TRBD1,TRBV9,ASSVGQGYGEKLF
TRBD1,TRBV6-5,ASKRQGNTEAF
TRBD2,TRBV27,ASSFYAGGDTQY
-,TRBV5-4,ASSFLSTDTQY
-,TRBV18,ASSPGSQETQY
-,TRBV27,ASSFSSGANVLT
TRBD2,TRBV27,ASSPRTSRETQY
-,TRBV2,ASGGNTEAF
-,TRBV7-6,ASSSRGTSYEQY
-,TRBV4-1,ASSQDGGGRSGYT
TRBD2,TRBV29-1,SVDWSSGGANAGNEQF
-,TRBV6-5,ASSYSGGSNQPQH
TRBD1,TRBV2,ASSRDRNEETQY
TRBD1,TRBV28,ASREQGGNEKLF
-,TRBV28,ASSLQVGSYEQY
-,TRBV7-9,ASSSGAGAG
-,TRBV28,ASSLLANTGELF
-,TRBV6-5,ASSYGGSPQETQY
TRBD1,TRBV18,ASSPDPNRGKGYEQY
-,TRBV19,ASCQEMNTEAF
TRBD2,TRBV7-2,ASGRDDEQF
TRBD1,TRBV13,ASSPGQGPTGELF
-,TRBV25-1,ATEGNTIY
TRBD1,TRBV6-5,ASSYGQGKTEAF
-,TRBV6-1,ASSVLELNTGELF
TRBD2,TRBV10-3,AISETSGGAPDTQY
-,TRBV27,ASRGRTGYHTEAF
TRBD1,TRBV28,ASSSTGGAPGANVLT
-,TRBV5-4,ASSSGQSYNEQF
-,TRBV7-9,ASSSLGGQKYQETQY
-,TRBV19,ASNRERTGELF
-,TRBV4-3,ASSQAGTSTYEQY
TRBD1,TRBV23-1,ASSPDRERTGELF
-,TRBV20-1,SARSDSTIY
-,TRBV2,ASTSQGPNYGYT